The clone carrying this T cell receptor (beta chain) appeared a few times. Its antigen is not known. The entry originates in a study of cytomegalovirus exposure and HLA in healthy donors. Study-level points and caveats: A later analysis associated roughly 15,000 TCR beta sequences with HLA alleles at a 0.05 false discovery rate. Later genetic work tied a missense DCLRE1C variant to beta-chain V and J trimming. In a later analysis, common viral pathogens appeared linked to several of the most significant clusters.

The PCR contained 60 Vbeta and 13 Jbeta primers. TCRdb's table, derived via immunoSEQ multiplex PCR, lists solely in-frame clones and lacks some. The table has approximately 150,000 clones, 70% to 80% seen once. The source is a female donor in good health and CMV-seronegative. The sample comprised PBMCs.

CDR3: CASSVGLTGAGTIYF. The CDR3 nucleotides read TGTGCCAGCAGCGTAGGGCTCACAGGCGCCGGGACCATATATTTT. The rearrangement joins TRBV9 to TRBJ1-3, with D possibly matching TRBD1 (5 bases). Trimming cost V 0 bases and J 10 bases, with 17 bases left between them. CDR1 and CDR2 (germline): SGDLS, YYNGEE. The CDR3 runs to 15 residues. The full variable domain, completed using reference TRBV9 and TRBJ1-3, is DSGVTQTPKHLITATGQRVTLRCSPRSGDLSVYWYQQSLDQGLQFLIQYYNGEERAKGNILERFSAQQFPDLHSELNLSSLELGDSALYFCASSVGLTGAGTIYFGEGSWLTVV.